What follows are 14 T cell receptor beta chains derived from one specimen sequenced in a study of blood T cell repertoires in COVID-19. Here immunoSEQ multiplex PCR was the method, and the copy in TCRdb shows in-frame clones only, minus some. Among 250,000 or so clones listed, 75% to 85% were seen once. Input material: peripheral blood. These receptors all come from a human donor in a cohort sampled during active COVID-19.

The CDR3 nucleotides are TGTGCCAGCTCACCGAACCCGAAGACAGGGGTCGGCTACACCTTC. Protein: CASSPNPKTGVGYTF. The chain has TRBV18 and TRBJ1-2; 8 bases are shared with TRBD1. The CDR3 consists of 15 residues. From germline, CDR1 is KGHSH and CDR2 LQKENI. The V segment lost 3 bases and the J segment 8 bases; nucleotides outside the gene matches: 11.

The CDR3 reads CASSVTSGGNNEQFF. The DNA for the CDR3 is TGTGCCAGCAGCGTAACTAGCGGGGGAAACAATGAGCAGTTCTTC. The genes are TRBV11-2 and TRBJ2-1; the match to TRBD2 covers 11 bases. This CDR3 is 15 amino acids long. Germline loops: CDR1 SGHAT, CDR2 FQNNGV. Trimming took 5 bases from V and 5 from J; bases not matched to a gene: 5.

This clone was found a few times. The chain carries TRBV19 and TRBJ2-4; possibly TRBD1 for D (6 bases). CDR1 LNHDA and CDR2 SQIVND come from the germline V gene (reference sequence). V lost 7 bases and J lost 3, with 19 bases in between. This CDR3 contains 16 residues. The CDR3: CASTRLGARDKNIQYF. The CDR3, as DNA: TGTGCCAGTACCCGTCTGGGGGCTCGAGACAAAAACATTCAGTACTTC. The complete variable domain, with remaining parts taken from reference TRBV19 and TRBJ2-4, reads DGGITQSPKYLFRKEGQNVTLSCEQNLNHDAMYWYRQDPGQGLRLIYYSQIVNDFQKGDIAEGYSVSREKKESFPLTVTSAQKNPTAFYLCASTRLGARDKNIQYFGAGTRLSVL.

The CDR3 sequence: CASSVGAGGDSPLHF. Here the CDR3 DNA reads TGTGCCAGCAGCGTAGGGGCGGGAGGAGACTCACCCCTCCACTTT. This sequence joins TRBV9 and TRBJ1-6, with unresolved D. This CDR3 is 15 amino acids long. Germline CDR1 is SGDLS and CDR2 is YYNGEE. Between the trimmed V and J ends, which lost 0 bases and 10 bases, there was a span of 14 bases.

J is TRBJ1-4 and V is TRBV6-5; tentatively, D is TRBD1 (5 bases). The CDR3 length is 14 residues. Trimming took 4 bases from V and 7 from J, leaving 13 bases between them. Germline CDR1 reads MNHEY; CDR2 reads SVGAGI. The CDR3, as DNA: TGTGCCAGCAGTTCCTCCTTGGGGCTTGAAAAACTGTTTTTT. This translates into CASSSSLGLEKLFF.

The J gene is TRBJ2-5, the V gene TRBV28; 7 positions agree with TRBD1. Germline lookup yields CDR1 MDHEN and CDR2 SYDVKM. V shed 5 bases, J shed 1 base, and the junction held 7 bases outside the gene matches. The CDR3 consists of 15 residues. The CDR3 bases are TGTGCCAGCAGTCTAGGGGCAGGGGGCCAAGAGACCCAGTACTTC. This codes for CASSLGAGGQETQYF. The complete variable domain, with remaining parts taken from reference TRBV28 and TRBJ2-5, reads DVKVTQSSRYLVKRTGEKVFLECVQDMDHENMFWYRQDPGLGLRLIYFSYDVKMKEKGDIPEGYSVSREKKERFSLILESASTNQTSMYLCASSLGAGGQETQYFGPGTRLLVL.

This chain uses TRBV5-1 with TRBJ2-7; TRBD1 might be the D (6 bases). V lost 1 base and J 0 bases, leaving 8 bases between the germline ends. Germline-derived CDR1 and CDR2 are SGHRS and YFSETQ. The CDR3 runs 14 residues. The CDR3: CASSLQGPSYEQYF. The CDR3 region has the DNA TGCGCCAGCAGCTTGCAGGGGCCCTCCTACGAGCAGTACTTC.

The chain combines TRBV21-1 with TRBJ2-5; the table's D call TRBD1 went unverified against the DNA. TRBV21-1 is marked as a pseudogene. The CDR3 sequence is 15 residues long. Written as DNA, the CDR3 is TGTGCCAGCGTTAAAGGGGGAATGATCCAAGAGACCCAGTACTTC. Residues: CASVKGGMIQETQYF.

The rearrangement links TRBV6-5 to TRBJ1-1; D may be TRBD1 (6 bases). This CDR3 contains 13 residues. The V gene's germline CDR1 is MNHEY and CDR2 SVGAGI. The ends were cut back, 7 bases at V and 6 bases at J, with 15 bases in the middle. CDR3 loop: CASTSTGYPEAFF. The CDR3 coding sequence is TGTGCCAGCACCAGCACAGGGTACCCTGAAGCTTTCTTT.

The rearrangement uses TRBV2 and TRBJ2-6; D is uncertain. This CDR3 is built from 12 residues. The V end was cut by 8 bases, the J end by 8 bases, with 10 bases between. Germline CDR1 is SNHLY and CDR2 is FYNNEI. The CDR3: CASGKDTNVLTF. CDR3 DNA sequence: TGTGCCAGCGGAAAAGACACCAACGTCCTGACTTTC. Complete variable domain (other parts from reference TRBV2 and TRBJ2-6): EPEVTQTPSHQVTQMGQEVILRCVPISNHLYFYWYRQILGQKVEFLVSFYNNEISEKSEIFDDQFSVERPDGSNFTLKIRSTKLEDSAMYFCASGKDTNVLTFGAGSRLTVL.

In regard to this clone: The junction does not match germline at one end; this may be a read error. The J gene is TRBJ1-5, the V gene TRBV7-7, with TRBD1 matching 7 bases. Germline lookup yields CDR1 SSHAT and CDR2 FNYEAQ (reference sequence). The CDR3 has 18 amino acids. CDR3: CASSLADRTLYSNQPQHF. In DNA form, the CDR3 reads TGTGCTAGCAGCTTAGCGGACAGGACTTTATATAGCAATCAGCCCCAGCATTTT.

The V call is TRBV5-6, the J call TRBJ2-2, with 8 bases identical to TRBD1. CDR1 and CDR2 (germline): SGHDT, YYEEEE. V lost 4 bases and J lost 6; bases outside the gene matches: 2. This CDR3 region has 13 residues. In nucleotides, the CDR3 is TGTGCCAGCAGCCGGGACAGGTCCGGGGAGCTGTTTTTT. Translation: CASSRDRSGELFF.

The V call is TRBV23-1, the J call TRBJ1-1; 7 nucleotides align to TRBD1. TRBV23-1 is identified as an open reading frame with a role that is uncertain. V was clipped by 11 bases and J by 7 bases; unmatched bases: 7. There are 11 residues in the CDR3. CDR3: CALTGIGEAFF. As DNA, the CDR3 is TGCGCCCTGACAGGGATTGGTGAAGCTTTCTTT.

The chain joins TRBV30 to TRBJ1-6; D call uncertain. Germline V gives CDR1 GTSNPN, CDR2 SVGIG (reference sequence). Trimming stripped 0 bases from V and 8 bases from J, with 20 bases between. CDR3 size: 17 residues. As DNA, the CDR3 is TGTGCCTGGAGTGTGGCGGGCCTCGGAAAATCCTATTCACCCCTCCACTTT. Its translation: CAWSVAGLGKSYSPLHF.